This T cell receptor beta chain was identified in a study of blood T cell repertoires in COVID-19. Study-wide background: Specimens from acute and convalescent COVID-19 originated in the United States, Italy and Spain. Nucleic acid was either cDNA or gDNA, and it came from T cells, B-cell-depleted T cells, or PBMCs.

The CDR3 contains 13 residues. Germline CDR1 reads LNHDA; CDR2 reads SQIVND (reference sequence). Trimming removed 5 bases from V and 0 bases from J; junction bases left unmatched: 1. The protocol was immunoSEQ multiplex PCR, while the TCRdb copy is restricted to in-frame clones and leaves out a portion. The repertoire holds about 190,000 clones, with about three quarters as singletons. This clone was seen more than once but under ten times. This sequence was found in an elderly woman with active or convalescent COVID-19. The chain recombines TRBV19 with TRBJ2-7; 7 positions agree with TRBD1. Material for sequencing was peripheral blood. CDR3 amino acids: CASSGQDSYEQYF. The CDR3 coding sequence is TGTGCCAGTAGTGGACAGGACTCCTACGAGCAGTACTTC.